Below, 20 T cell receptor beta chains from the same sample are listed, as sequenced in a study of beta chain features in type 1 diabetes. No cognate antigen is known for these TCRs. General study findings and limits: There was a moderate but significant shortening of TCRB CDR3s in all four CD4+ subsets of Type 1 diabetes patients.

What was sequenced were expressed TCRB transcripts, since all of the isolated RNA had been reverse transcribed. Clones were sequenced by immunoSEQ multiplex PCR, and TCRdb holds only the in-frame ones, with some missing. The table has roughly 340,000 clones, roughly 12% seen once. Material: naive CD4+ T cells from blood. The receptors derive from a young woman with type 1 diabetes.

The V and J genes are TRBV19 and TRBJ2-1, with 13 bases that match TRBD2. V trimming: 3 bases; J trimming: 8 bases; junction bases outside the gene matches: 10. Germline lookup yields CDR1 LNHDA and CDR2 SQIVND (reference sequence). This CDR3 region has 17 residues. CDR3 bases: TGTGCCAGTAGTATTGCCCCCACTAGCGGGAGGGACCATGAGCAGTTCTTC. It yields the protein CASSIAPTSGRDHEQFF.

The chain carries TRBV10-3 and TRBJ2-5; TRBD2 matches 7 bases. The CDR3 length is 14 residues. J was trimmed by 2 bases and V by 4 bases; bases with no gene match: 4. Germline assignment: CDR1 ENHRY and CDR2 SYGVKD. The CDR3 nucleotides are TGTGCCATCAGTGTCTCTAGCGGACAAGAGACCCAGTACTTC. It yields the protein CAISVSSGQETQYF.

In this sample, this clone turned up a few times. The chain has TRBV29-1 and TRBJ2-3; D call uncertain. The CDR3 covers 12 residues. The V gene's germline CDR1 is SQVTM and CDR2 ANQGSEA. Trimming removed 3 bases at V and 4 bases at J, with 8 bases between. This CDR3 reads CSVDRSADTQYF. The CDR3 DNA is TGCAGCGTTGACAGGTCCGCAGATACGCAGTATTTT.

The table lists this clone with a few counts. This chain joins TRBV15 and TRBJ2-1; D is possibly TRBD2 (6 bases). Trimming removed 2 bases from V and 9 bases from J, with 8 bases in between. CDR1 is LNHNV and CDR2 is YYDKDF in the germline V gene (reference sequence). The CDR3 spans 12 residues. The CDR3 nucleotides read TGTGCCACCAGCAGATCCGGGGGTGAGCAGTTCTTC. Its translation: CATSRSGGEQFF. Based on the CDR3 plus reference TRBV15 and TRBJ2-1, the full variable domain is DAMVIQNPRYQVTQFGKPVTLSCSQTLNHNVMYWYQQKSSQAPKLLFHYYDKDFNNEADTPDNFQSRRPNTSFCFLDIRSPGLGDTAMYLCATSRSGGEQFFGPGTRLTVL.

This chain links TRBV5-1 with TRBJ2-2; the D is unclear. The CDR3 is made up of 13 amino acids. Germline V gene sequence: CDR1 SGHRS, CDR2 YFSETQ. Trimming removed 0 bases at V and 6 bases at J, with 6 bases between. Written as DNA, the CDR3 is TGCGCCAGCAGCTTGGGTGAGCCCGGGGAGCTGTTTTTT. Its protein product is CASSLGEPGELFF. Looking up the rest from reference TRBV5-1 and TRBJ2-2 gives the full variable domain: KAGVTQTPRYLIKTRGQQVTLSCSPISGHRSVSWYQQTPGQGLQFLFEYFSETQRNKGNFPGRFSGRQFSNSRSEMNVSTLELGDSALYLCASSLGEPGELFFGEGSRLTVL.

The chain links TRBV18 to TRBJ2-6; D unresolved. The germline V and J ends were trimmed by 4 bases and 0 bases, with 7 bases remaining between them. The CDR3 is 15 amino acids. Per the germline V gene, CDR1 is KGHSH and CDR2 is LQKENI. CDR3 residues: CASSQTDSGANVLTF. CDR3 in DNA: TGTGCCAGCTCACAAACAGACTCTGGGGCCAACGTCCTGACTTTC.

V gene TRBV14 combines with J gene TRBJ2-7, with D possibly TRBD1 on 5 matching bases. The germline V gene encodes CDR1 SGHDN and CDR2 FVKESK. V was cut by 3 bases and J by 9 bases, with 21 bases left in between. The CDR3 is 15 amino acids. Here the CDR3 DNA reads TGTGCCAGCAGCCACCCCCCGGATTGGGGCCTCTGGCAGTACTTC. It encodes CASSHPPDWGLWQYF.

This clone appeared a few times. The chain carries TRBV2 and TRBJ2-3; 10 bases are shared with TRBD2. Germline loops: CDR1 SNHLY, CDR2 FYNNEI. This CDR3 comprises 15 residues. V shed 5 bases, J shed 0 bases, and the junction held 2 bases outside the gene matches. The CDR3 DNA reads TGTGCCAGCAGTCAGACTAGCGGGAGCACAGATACGCAGTATTTT. It yields the protein CASSQTSGSTDTQYF.

The chain links TRBV7-3 to TRBJ2-5; D ambiguous. CDR3 size: 13 residues. The V gene's germline CDR1 is SGHTA and CDR2 FQGTGA. V was shortened by 3 bases and J by 1 base, with 6 bases between the two germline ends. The CDR3 reads CASSFSVQETQYF. DNA for the CDR3: TGTGCCAGCAGCTTTTCCGTCCAAGAGACCCAGTACTTC.

The chain joins TRBV14 to TRBJ2-7, with 9 bases lining up with TRBD1. The CDR3 loop spans 14 amino acids. V gave up 4 bases and J gave up 4 bases; unmatched junction bases: 5. Germline V gives CDR1 SGHDN, CDR2 FVKESK. CDR3 nucleotide sequence: TGTGCCAGCAGCCGGCGGGGACAGGGATACGAGCAGTACTTC. It is translated as CASSRRGQGYEQYF.

This clone occurred a few times. The chain couples TRBV4-3 to TRBJ1-2; D is perhaps TRBD1 (5 bases). Germline CDR1 reads LGHNA; CDR2 reads YSLEER. The CDR3 contains 12 residues. Trimming pared 3 bases from V and 9 bases from J, leaving 11 bases between. The CDR3 loop reads CASSQQGGSYTF. The CDR3 region has the DNA TGCGCCAGCAGCCAGCAGGGCGGTAGCTACACCTTC.

The chain recombines TRBV5-1 with TRBJ2-1, with 8 positions matching TRBD2. This CDR3 is built from 16 residues. Germline lookup yields CDR1 SGHRS and CDR2 YFSETQ. V lost 3 bases, J lost 6 bases, and 11 bases stayed unmatched. The DNA for the CDR3 is TGCGCCAGCAGCTGGGGGACTAGTAGGGGTGCCAATGAGCAGTTCTTC. Its protein product is CASSWGTSRGANEQFF.

The CDR3 bases are TGCGCCAGCAGCCAATTCGGTCCCCCGACAGGTCTCTTCCTTTCCTACGAGCAGTACTTC. The encoded protein is CASSQFGPPTGLFLSYEQYF. The chain combines TRBV4-1 with TRBJ2-7; D is possibly TRBD1 (6 bases). Germline-derived CDR1 and CDR2 are MGHRA and YSYEKL. Trimming removed 2 bases from V and 1 base from J, with 27 bases in between. The CDR3 has 20 amino acids.

The table lists this clone with a few counts. The gene calls are TRBV25-1 and TRBJ1-4; possibly TRBD1 for D (5 bases). The CDR3 has 16 residues. Germline lookup yields CDR1 MGHDK and CDR2 SYGVNS. V lost 4 bases to trimming and J lost 8 bases, with 20 bases between them. Here the CDR3 reads CASSGDFPGVREKLFF. DNA of the CDR3: TGTGCCAGCAGTGGGGACTTCCCCGGGGTGAGAGAAAAACTGTTTTTT.

V is TRBV5-6 and J is TRBJ1-2; D is uncertain. Germline lookup yields CDR1 SGHDT and CDR2 YYEEEE. The V end lost 4 bases, the J end lost 3 bases, and 7 bases lay between the germline ends. The CDR3 length is 12 residues. The CDR3 nucleotides read TGTGCCAGCAGCGCTACAGACTATGGCTACACCTTC. Protein product: CASSATDYGYTF.

This clone turned up a few times. This specimen includes other DNA sequences encoding the same CDR3. V is TRBV9 and J is TRBJ2-3, with a tentative D call TRBD1 (6 bases). V was cut by 0 bases and J by 1 base, with 9 bases left in between. This CDR3 is built from 15 residues. Germline-derived CDR1 and CDR2 are SGDLS and YYNGEE. Here the CDR3 DNA reads TGTGCCAGCAGCGTAGTAGGGGGAGGCACAGATACGCAGTATTTT. Translated, it gives CASSVVGGGTDTQYF.

The V and J genes are TRBV29-1 and TRBJ2-7; tentative D call: TRBD2 (5 bases). Germline assignment: CDR1 SQVTM and CDR2 ANQGSEA. The CDR3 totals 11 residues. The ends were cut back, 6 bases at V and 6 bases at J, with 12 bases in the middle. CDR3 loop: CSVQDWPEQYF. The CDR3 DNA sequence: TGCAGCGTCCAGGACTGGCCCGAGCAGTACTTC.

This clone showed up just a few times. The V and J genes are TRBV2 and TRBJ1-4; 10 bases match TRBD1. The CDR3 sequence is 15 residues long. The V segment lost 1 base and the J segment 5 bases; nucleotides outside the gene matches: 1. Germline V CDR1 and CDR2: SNHLY, FYNNEI. This CDR3 reads CASSEGGQGNEKLFF. The CDR3 DNA reads as TGTGCCAGCAGTGAAGGGGGACAGGGGAATGAAAAACTGTTTTTT.

V usage is TRBV7-3 and J usage is TRBJ2-2; no reliable D call. The germline V gene encodes CDR1 SGHTA and CDR2 FQGTGA. The CDR3 spans 11 residues. The CDR3 loop reads CPYLSSVELFF. As DNA, the CDR3 is TGTCCCTACCTATCATCTGTTGAGCTGTTTTTT.

The CDR3 coding sequence is TGTGCCAGCAGTTTGACAGGCACAGATACGCAGTATTTT. This encodes CASSLTGTDTQYF. The chain joins TRBV6-6 to TRBJ2-3, with D perhaps TRBD1 (5 bases). V was pared by 4 bases and J by 1 base, with 6 bases between. The CDR3 has 13 residues. CDR1 is MNHNY and CDR2 is SVGAGI in the germline V gene (reference sequence).